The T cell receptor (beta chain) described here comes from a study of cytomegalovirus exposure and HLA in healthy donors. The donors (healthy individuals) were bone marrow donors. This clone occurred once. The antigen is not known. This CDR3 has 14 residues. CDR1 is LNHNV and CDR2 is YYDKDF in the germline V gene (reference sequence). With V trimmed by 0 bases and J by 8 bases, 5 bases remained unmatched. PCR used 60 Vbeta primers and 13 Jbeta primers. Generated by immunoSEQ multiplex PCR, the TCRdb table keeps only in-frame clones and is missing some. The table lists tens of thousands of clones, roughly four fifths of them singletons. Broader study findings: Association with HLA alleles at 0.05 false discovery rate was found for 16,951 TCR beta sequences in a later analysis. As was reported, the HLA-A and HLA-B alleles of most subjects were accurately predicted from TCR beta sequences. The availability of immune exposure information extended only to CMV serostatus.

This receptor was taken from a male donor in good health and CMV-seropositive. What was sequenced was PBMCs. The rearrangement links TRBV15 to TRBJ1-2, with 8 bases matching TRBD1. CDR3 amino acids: CATSRDRTGNGYTF. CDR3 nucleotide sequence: TGTGCCACCAGCAGAGATCGGACAGGGAACGGCTACACCTTC.